This TCR beta chain stems from a study of blood T cell repertoires in COVID-19 (dated by TCRdb to between 2020 and 2021). Regarding the research as a whole: Collaborator samples came from the United States, Italy and Spain and covered acute and convalescent phases of COVID-19. The material from the prospective study consisted of cDNA or gDNA derived from T cells, B-cell-depleted T cells, or PBMCs. Deeply sampled blood TCRbeta repertoires from subjects exposed to, actively infected with, or recovered from COVID-19 were included in the dataset. The repertoires were released in a freely available public database intended as a resource for research on the immune response to SARS-CoV-2. Samples came from the ongoing ImmuneRACE study (first 160 participants) plus 1,254 subjects from 6 global collaborators. The sample metadata nearly always contained a de-identified subject ID, COVID-19 status, age in years and sex. Where HLA class I and class II types were available, the types were taken from metadata supplied by the sample provider, not from assay-based typing. What the research found in general, with its limitations: How much clinical and demographic metadata was included differed by source and by participant, and the metadata was provided uncurated.

Concerning this clone: Its antigen remains unidentified. Base qualities were left out, and no much larger clone turns up one base away.

The immunoSEQ Assay, a bias-controlled multiplex PCR, was used to amplify TCRbeta CDR3 regions from genomic DNA. The published analysis was carried out like this. The number of nucleated cells in each sample was estimated by amplification of reference gene primers within the assay. Sequence reads were collapsed and filtered to measure the absolute abundance of every unique TCRbeta CDR3 rearrangement. For each sample, productive Simpson clonality was calculated as the square root of Simpson's diversity index across productive rearrangements. In its TCRdb copy, this immuneACCESS table keeps in-frame sequences only and misses some clones. Where compared with another copy, unresolved V genes explain less than half of these, and the others have no known cause. That table is the source of V, J and clone size, and D and trimming were worked out from the DNA. Counted in this sample were over 50,000 clones; around 85% of them appeared once. 5.3% of the sample is taken by the ten largest.

Whole blood was collected in K2EDTA tubes by collaborating institutions according to the institutions' own protocols. For TCRbeta analysis, collaborators shipped samples in one of three forms: frozen whole blood, isolated PBMCs, or DNA extracted from either of those sample types. Including the terminal cysteine and phenylalanine, the CDR3 comprises 15 residues. The CDR3 DNA has 45 bases and is translated from base 1. As encoded in the germline V gene, CDR1 is KGHSH while CDR2 is LQKENI. A distance of 16 bases separates the germline ends of V and J, which lose 3 bases and 6 bases respectively. The V and J genes are TRBV18 and TRBJ2-3; TRBD2 is a possible D gene, resting on 5 matching bases. The sample comprised peripheral blood. This TCR was sampled from a man in his 70s with acute or convalescent COVID-19. The nucleotides are TGTGCCAGCTCACCGGCCAACATTGGGGAGGATACGCAGTATTTT. It codes for CASSPANIGEDTQYF.